One T cell receptor beta chain is described in this entry. Its target is not known. The data stem from a study of post-analysis software for immune sequencing data. The overall study: Some patients lacked subtype; others had relapsing-remitting, secondary progressive or progressive-relapsing disease. Study-wide results and limits: Significantly lower normalized Chao1 diversity was seen in multiple sclerosis patients than in controls. Under F measure analysis, samples from one preparation batch co-clustered strongly.

cDNA libraries for TCR beta contained unique molecular identifiers. TCRdb fed the PCR reads into MiXCR, producing one record per CDR3 protein. This sample has 650,000 to 850,000 distinct CDR3 sequences; 40% to 55% occur once, and the top ten carry roughly 5.2%. The sequenced sample consisted of blood. This receptor was identified in a girl aged 5-17 years with multiple sclerosis.

In DNA form, the CDR3 reads TGTGCCAGCAGCATACTAGCGCTAGCTAGCACAGATACGCAGTATTTT. It encodes CASSILALASTDTQYF. V gene TRBV9 combines with J gene TRBJ2-3; TRBD2 matches 7 bases. The CDR3 runs 16 residues. Germline trimming cut 4 bases from V and 0 bases from J; bases unmatched to any gene: 8. CDR1 and CDR2 from the germline V gene are SGDLS and YYNGEE. Filled out from reference TRBV9 and TRBJ2-3, the complete variable domain reads DSGVTQTPKHLITATGQRVTLRCSPRSGDLSVYWYQQSLDQGLQFLIQYYNGEERAKGNILERFSAQQFPDLHSELNLSSLELGDSALYFCASSILALASTDTQYFGPGTRLTVL.